This T cell receptor beta chain was captured in a study of beta chain features in type 1 diabetes. Turning to the study itself: Cell yields, gender and age were similar in healthy donors and patients. Study outcomes and limitations: For TCRB rearrangement, an influence of HLA type remained unresolved here. Patients with type 1 diabetes carried fewer insertions and had more deletions at their VDJ junctions. Shorter TCRB CDR3s, moderately but significantly so, marked every one of the four CD4+ subsets in Type 1 diabetes patients. In the patient group, naive, central memory and Treg TCRB repertoires seemed more alike than in the healthy donor group.

As for this clone: What it recognizes is unknown.

This CDR3 region has 17 residues. Between the trimmed V and J ends, which lost 2 bases and 0 bases, there was a span of 17 bases. Germline CDR1 KGHSH, CDR2 LQKENI. Sequenced material consisted of expressed TCRB transcripts (all of the isolated RNA was reverse transcribed). Measured with immunoSEQ multiplex PCR; TCRdb has only the in-frame clones, and not every one. The sample records 150,000 or so clones, roughly 8% being singletons. Input material: central memory CD4+ T cells from blood. This TCR was sampled from a woman younger than 30 with type 1 diabetes. The V and J genes are TRBV18 and TRBJ2-7, with D maybe TRBD1 (6 bases). The CDR3 DNA sequence: TGTGCCAGCTCACCAAAATCTGGGACAAGCCTCTCCTACGAGCAGTACTTC. This gives the protein CASSPKSGTSLSYEQYF.